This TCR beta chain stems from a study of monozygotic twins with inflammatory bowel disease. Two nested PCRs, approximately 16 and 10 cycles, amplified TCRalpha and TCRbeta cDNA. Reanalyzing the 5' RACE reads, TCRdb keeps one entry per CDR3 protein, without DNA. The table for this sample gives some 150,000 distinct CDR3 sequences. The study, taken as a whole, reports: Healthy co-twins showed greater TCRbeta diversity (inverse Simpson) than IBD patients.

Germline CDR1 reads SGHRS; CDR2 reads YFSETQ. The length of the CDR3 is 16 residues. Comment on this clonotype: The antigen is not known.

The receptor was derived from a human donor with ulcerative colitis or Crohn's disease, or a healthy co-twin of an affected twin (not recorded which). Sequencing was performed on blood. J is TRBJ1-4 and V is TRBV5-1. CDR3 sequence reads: CASSQWTIATNEKLFF.